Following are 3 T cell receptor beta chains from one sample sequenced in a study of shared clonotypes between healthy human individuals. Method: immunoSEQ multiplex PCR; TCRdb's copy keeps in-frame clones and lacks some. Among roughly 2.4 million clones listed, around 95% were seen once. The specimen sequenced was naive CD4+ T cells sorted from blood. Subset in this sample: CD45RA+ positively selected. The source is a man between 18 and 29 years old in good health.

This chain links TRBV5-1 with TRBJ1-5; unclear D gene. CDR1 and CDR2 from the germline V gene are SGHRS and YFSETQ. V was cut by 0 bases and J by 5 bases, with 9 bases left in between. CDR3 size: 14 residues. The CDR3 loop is CASSLDPEYQPQHF. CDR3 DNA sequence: TGCGCCAGCAGCTTGGATCCAGAGTATCAGCCCCAGCATTTT.

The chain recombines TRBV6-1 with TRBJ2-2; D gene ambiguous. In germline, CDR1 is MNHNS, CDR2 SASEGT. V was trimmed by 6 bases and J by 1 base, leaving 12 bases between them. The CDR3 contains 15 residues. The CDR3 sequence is CASRQYNGNTGELFF. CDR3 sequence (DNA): TGTGCCAGCAGGCAGTATAACGGGAACACCGGGGAGCTGTTTTTT.

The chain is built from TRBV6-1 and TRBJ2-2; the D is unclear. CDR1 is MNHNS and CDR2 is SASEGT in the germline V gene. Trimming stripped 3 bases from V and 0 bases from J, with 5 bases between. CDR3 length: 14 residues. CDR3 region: CASSEWANTGELFF. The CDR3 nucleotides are TGTGCCAGCAGTGAGTGGGCGAACACCGGGGAGCTGTTTTTT.